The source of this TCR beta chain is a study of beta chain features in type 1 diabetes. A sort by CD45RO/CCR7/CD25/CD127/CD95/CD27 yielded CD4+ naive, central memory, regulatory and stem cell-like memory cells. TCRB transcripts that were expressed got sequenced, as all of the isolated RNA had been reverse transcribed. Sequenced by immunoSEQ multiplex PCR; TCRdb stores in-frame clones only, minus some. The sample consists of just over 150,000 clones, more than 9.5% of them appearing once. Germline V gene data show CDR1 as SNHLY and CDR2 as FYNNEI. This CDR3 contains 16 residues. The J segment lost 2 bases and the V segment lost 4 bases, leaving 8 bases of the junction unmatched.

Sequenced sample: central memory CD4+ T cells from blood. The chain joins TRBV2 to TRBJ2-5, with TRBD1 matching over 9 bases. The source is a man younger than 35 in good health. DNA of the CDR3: TGTGCCAGCAGTGGGAACAGGGGGCCCAGACAAGAGACCCAGTACTTC. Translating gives CASSGNRGPRQETQYF.